This entry describes one T cell receptor beta chain. This CDR3 region has 15 residues. From germline, CDR1 is LGHNA and CDR2 YSLEER. V lost 1 base to trimming and J lost 0 bases, with 9 bases between them. The data stem from a study of OX40 agonist ivuxolimab in advanced cancers. Profiled with immunoSEQ multiplex PCR; TCRdb holds only in-frame clones, not every one. Seen here are tens of thousands of clones, around 83% observed once, and the top ten hold less than 2.5%. People who had autoimmune disease history or systemic immunosuppression were excluded. The source material was CD4+ or CD8+ T cells sorted from blood, sampled in a trial of the OX40 agonist ivuxolimab. The chain recombines TRBV4-3 with TRBJ1-1; D not resolved. This receptor was taken from an adult with an advanced solid tumor such as melanoma, head and neck, liver or kidney cancer. The CDR3 bases are TGCGCCAGCAGCCAAGGTTCGGAAATGAACACTGAAGCTTTCTTT. It codes for CASSQGSEMNTEAFF.